A selection of T cell receptor beta chains follows, all from one sample in a study of blood T cell repertoires in COVID-19. Produced via immunoSEQ multiplex PCR; TCRdb's table is partial and in-frame only. The table has roughly 200,000 clones, approximately 83% seen once. The sample comprised peripheral blood. The source of these receptors is a man in his forties or fifties with acute or convalescent COVID-19. CDR3s include the opening cysteine and the closing phenylalanine or tryptophan. The D gene is left open where the match is weak. Not all rows give a size; the values are once, few, many and, for expanded clones, a class.

TRBV7-3	15	once	TRBJ1-2	TRBD1	CASSLTPGQGHGYTF	TGTGCCAGCAGCTTAACGCCGGGACAGGGCCATGGCTACACCTTC
TRBV27	16	.	TRBJ2-3	TRBD2	CASSYGTSGNTDTQYF	TGTGCCAGCAGTTACGGGACTAGCGGAAACACAGATACGCAGTATTTT
TRBV18	13	.	TRBJ1-1	TRBD1	CASSPEGGGKAFF	TGTGCCAGCTCACCAGAAGGGGGCGGAAAAGCTTTCTTT
TRBV5-1	13	.	TRBJ2-5	TRBD1	CASSQDRGETQYF	TGCGCCAGCAGCCAGGACAGGGGGGAGACCCAGTACTTC
TRBV30	14	.	TRBJ1-1	.	CAWNPGVGNTEAFF	TGTGCCTGGAACCCAGGGGTAGGAAACACTGAAGCTTTCTTT
TRBV18	12	.	TRBJ2-1	.	CASSLYSNEQFF	TGTGCCAGCTCACTTTACTCTAATGAGCAGTTCTTC
TRBV12-3/TRBV12-4	13	.	TRBJ1-5	.	CASSYTGNQPQHF	TGTGCCAGCAGTTATACAGGGAATCAGCCCCAGCATTTT
TRBV4-3	17	once	TRBJ1-4	.	CASSQGPGFGTNEKLFF	TGCGCCAGCAGCCAAGGGCCGGGGTTTGGAACTAATGAAAAACTGTTTTTT
TRBV5-1	17	.	TRBJ2-3	TRBD2	CASSLDTSGTSTDTQYF	TGCGCCAGCAGCTTGGATACTAGCGGAACTAGCACAGATACGCAGTATTTT
TRBV19	14	few	TRBJ1-3	TRBD1	CASTDRSSGNTIYF	TGTGCCAGTACGGACAGGAGCTCTGGAAACACCATATATTTT
TRBV28	14	.	TRBJ1-2	.	CASRPRSSNYGYTF	TGTGCCAGCCGACCTAGGAGTTCTAACTATGGCTACACCTTC
TRBV12-5	14	once	TRBJ1-2	.	CASGSEGSFYGYTF	TGTGCTAGTGGTTCCGAAGGGAGCTTCTATGGCTACACCTTC
TRBV7-9	18	.	TRBJ2-7	.	CASSLGPFDRITSYEQYF	TGTGCCAGCAGCTTAGGCCCTTTCGACAGGATAACCTCCTACGAGCAGTACTTC
TRBV28	16	.	TRBJ1-2	TRBD1	CAIPARGTGGSYGYTF	TGTGCCATACCTGCGAGGGGGACAGGGGGCAGCTATGGCTACACCTTC
TRBV7-8	13	.	TRBJ2-2	.	CASSLVATGELFF	TGTGCCAGCAGCTTAGTAGCGACCGGGGAGCTGTTTTTT
TRBV18	13	few	TRBJ1-2	.	CASSPEDSYGYTF	TGTGCCAGCTCACCTGAGGACAGTTATGGCTACACCTTC
TRBV6-5	13	.	TRBJ2-5	.	CASSIGPLGAQYF	TGTGCCAGCAGTATCGGGCCTCTGGGAGCCCAGTACTTC
TRBV19	13	.	TRBJ1-2	.	CASSTGEDYGYTF	TGTGCCAGTAGTACCGGGGAGGACTATGGCTACACCTTC
TRBV5-6	14	.	TRBJ2-5	TRBD2	CASSTSGRPKTQYF	TGTGCCAGCAGCACTAGCGGGAGGCCAAAGACCCAGTACTTC
TRBV29-1	16	.	TRBJ2-3	TRBD2	CSVSGTSGRNPDTQYF	TGCAGCGTGTCCGGGACTAGCGGGAGAAACCCAGATACGCAGTATTTT
TRBV7-2	14	.	TRBJ2-7	.	CASSLVRRAHEQYF	TGTGCCAGCAGCTTGGTGAGGAGGGCTCACGAGCAGTACTTC
TRBV2	13	.	TRBJ2-5	.	CASSAEREETQYF	TGTGCCAGCAGTGCTGAAAGGGAGGAGACCCAGTACTTC
TRBV19	15	.	TRBJ1-5	.	CASNGGGTRDQPQHF	TGTGCCAGTAATGGGGGGGGAACACGTGATCAGCCCCAGCATTTT
TRBV19	18	few	TRBJ2-6	TRBD1	CASSTRQGASSGANVLTF	TGTGCCAGTAGTACCCGACAGGGGGCAAGTTCTGGGGCCAACGTCCTGACTTTC
TRBV6-5	15	.	TRBJ2-3	.	CASSGTAAPLGTQYF	TGTGCCAGCAGCGGTACGGCGGCTCCGCTCGGGACGCAGTATTTT
TRBV18	14	.	TRBJ1-5	TRBD1	CASSPLGGDQPQHF	TGTGCCAGCTCACCACTAGGGGGCGATCAGCCCCAGCATTTT
TRBV6-6	13	few	TRBJ2-7	.	CASSNQSPYEQYF	TGTGCCAGCAGTAACCAGTCCCCCTACGAGCAGTACTTC
TRBV7-2	16	few	TRBJ2-7	TRBD1	CASSRRQGATPYEQYF	TGTGCCAGCAGCCGGAGACAGGGAGCGACCCCCTACGAGCAGTACTTC
TRBV27	16	.	TRBJ1-6	.	CASSLNYEVTDSPLHF	TGTGCCAGCAGTTTAAACTATGAGGTGACGGATTCACCCCTCCACTTT